This T cell receptor (beta chain) was captured by sequencing in a study of T cells after yellow fever vaccination. Whole-study findings and limits: When the response was secondary, it was weaker but reached its peak faster, day 5 versus 15. Some clonotypes, a small share, were shared between CD4 and CD8 compartments. Boosting was followed by the reappearance of most primary-vaccination clones (around 95% CD4, under 90% CD8).

This clonotype was counted many times. What it binds is unknown. The length of the CDR3 is 16 residues. Deletions cut 0 bases from V and 5 bases from J, with 14 bases between. Germline-derived CDR1 and CDR2 are LGHNA and YSLEER. It was through 5'RACE template switching that TCR cDNA was made, with a universal primer site and UMIs added. TCRdb analysed the 5' RACE reads with MiXCR anew, one entry per CDR3 protein. The sample consists of a few hundred thousand distinct CDR3 sequences, about 10% of them appearing once. The chain couples TRBV4-3 to TRBJ1-5; D is perhaps TRBD1 (6 bases). This material consisted of CD4+ T cells sorted from PBMCs, taken 5 days after the yellow fever booster vaccination. This sequence originates from a man between 18 and 35 years old who received the YFV17D yellow fever vaccine. The CDR3 sequence is CASSQDAQGGDQPQHF. DNA for the CDR3: TGCGCCAGCAGCCAAGACGCACAGGGAGGGGATCAGCCCCAGCATTTT.